This T cell receptor (beta chain) was sequenced for a study of CD8 T cells in ankylosing spondylitis. General observations from the study: Eight highly homologous variants formed a TCR beta motif that appeared characteristic of ankylosing spondylitis blood. Reportedly, significant enrichment of disease-linked clones occurred in matched ankylosing spondylitis synovial fluid.

This clonotype was found many times. What it recognizes is unknown. Trimming shortened V by 1 base and J by 7 bases, and 7 bases separated the two germline ends. The germline V gene has CDR1 SGHTA and CDR2 FQGNSA. There are 13 residues in the CDR3. 5'-RACE, quantitative and with molecular barcodes, yielded the TCR beta libraries. TCRdb fed the 5' RACE reads into MiXCR, producing one record per CDR3 protein. The repertoire holds about 33,000 distinct CDR3 sequences, 14% seen once, with less than 45% in the top ten. The receptor was derived from a male donor with ankylosing spondylitis or in good health (not recorded which). The chain links TRBV7-2 to TRBJ2-2; possibly TRBD1 or TRBD2 for D (5 bases each). Sequenced: blood. DNA of the CDR3: TGTGCCAGCAGCTTAGAGGGACGCGGGGAGCTGTTTTTT. Residues: CASSLEGRGELFF.